This T cell receptor (beta chain) comes out of a study of blood T cells in healthy people across ages. General study points: Versus aged donors, long-lived donors had higher diversity and more naive CD4+ cells. The percentage of naive T cells correlated strongly with TCR beta diversity.

Sample-barcoded 5' priming and a J-beta primer mix drove a second PCR of 7 to 11 cycles. A single record per CDR3 protein comes from TCRdb applying MiXCR to the 5' RACE reads. Of roughly 2 million distinct CDR3 sequences listed, around 48% are singletons. Every donor provided roughly 10 milliliters of peripheral blood. The CDR3 sequence is 16 residues long. V trimming: 7 bases; J trimming: 0 bases; junction bases outside the gene matches: 11. Germline CDR1 reads SQVTM; CDR2 reads ANQGSEA. This clonotype was counted only a few times. Its target is not known. The chain couples TRBV29-1 to TRBJ1-5, with 8 bases aligning to TRBD1. Material for sequencing was blood. This receptor was obtained from a woman in her thirties or forties in good health. This chain's CDR3 is CSAAFGTGYSNQPQHF. The CDR3 bases are TGCAGCGCCGCCTTTGGGACAGGCTATAGCAATCAGCCCCAGCATTTT.